These 14 T cell receptor beta chains came from one sample sequenced in a study of T cell repertoires in cytomegalovirus infection (dated by TCRdb to about 2019). Sequencing instrument: Illumina HiSeq 1500. The raw public data were reprocessed by TCRdb itself: fastp quality trimming at Q25, MiXCR clonotype calling, in-frame beta chains only. Under each unique CDR3 protein, matching rows form one entry showing the most common genes and DNA. The sample table contains 95,000 to 150,000 distinct CDR3 sequences; only one count was recorded for approximately 30% of them. The ten largest clones represent under 70% of the sample. These receptors' antigens are unknown. Taken with the paper, the label for treatment or condition translates to: in vitro stimulation with specific CMV peptide epitopes to enrich CMV-specific T cells. The sample was CD8+ T cells from cultured PBMCs, taken from culture after CMV antigen stimulation. The origin of the receptors is a human donor in good health (CMV status not recorded). Some clones in this sample may be carry-over from other donors' samples.

The V call is TRBV7-6, the J call TRBJ2-3, with 15 bases lining up with TRBD2. Trimming removed 4 bases from V and 7 bases from J; junction bases left unmatched: 15. Germline V gene data show CDR1 as SGHVS and CDR2 as FNYEAQ. The CDR3 has 19 residues. DNA of the CDR3: TGTGCCAGCAGCTCCCGGACTAGCGGGGGGGCCGGGTCAGGATATACGCAGTATTTT. Amino acids: CASSSRTSGGAGSGYTQYF.

This clonotype came up once. J is TRBJ2-1 and V is TRBV6-6; no clear D. In germline, CDR1 is MNHNY, CDR2 SVGAGI (reference sequence). There are 16 residues in the CDR3. V lost 2 bases to trimming and J lost 4 bases, with 15 bases between them. Here the CDR3 reads CASSYEKGAGYNEQFF. In DNA, the CDR3 is TGTGCCAGCAGTTACGAAAAAGGAGCTGGGTACAATGAGCAGTTCTTC.

This clonotype was recorded a few times. This rearrangement joins TRBV28 to TRBJ1-5, with 8 bases lining up with TRBD1. Germline V gene sequence: CDR1 MDHEN, CDR2 SYDVKM. After removal of 7 bases from V and 6 bases from J, the junction contained 11 bases not matched to a gene. This CDR3 region has 15 residues. CDR3 sequence reads: CASTFDRGLTQPQHF. The CDR3 DNA reads TGTGCCAGCACCTTCGACAGGGGTTTGACTCAGCCCCAGCATTTT.

This clonotype was detected a few times. The chain carries TRBV4-1 and TRBJ2-7; D not certain. This CDR3 is built from 14 residues. Trimming removed 2 bases from V and 2 bases from J, with 10 bases in between. Germline V gene lookup returns CDR1 MGHRA and CDR2 YSYEKL. CDR3 residues: CASSQTLIAYEQYF. As DNA, the CDR3 is TGCGCCAGCAGCCAAACCCTGATCGCCTACGAGCAGTACTTC.

V gene TRBV4-3 combines with J gene TRBJ1-2; unclear D gene. The CDR3 length is 14 residues. Germline CDR1 is LGHNA and CDR2 is YSLEER. V lost 0 bases to trimming and J lost 2 bases, with 7 bases between them. The CDR3 region has the DNA TGCGCCAGCAGCCAAGAGCGAGTAAACTATGGCTACACCTTC. Protein product: CASSQERVNYGYTF.

The chain is built from TRBV5-1 and TRBJ2-3; TRBD1 agrees at 10 bases. V was pared by 5 bases and J by 3 bases, with 9 bases of the junction left unmatched. CDR3 length equals 16 residues. Per the germline V gene, CDR1 is SGHRS and CDR2 is YFSETQ. CDR3 amino acids: CASSLPGQGLTDTQYF. The CDR3 bases are TGCGCCAGCAGTCTTCCGGGACAGGGGTTGACAGATACGCAGTATTTT.

The V call is TRBV7-2, the J call TRBJ1-1; D is unresolved. Germline V gives CDR1 SGHTA, CDR2 FQGNSA. Trimming took off 0 bases at V and 1 base at J, with 12 bases between the two ends. The CDR3 totals 16 residues. The chain's CDR3 is CASSLALWGGNTEAFF. In DNA, the CDR3 is TGTGCCAGCAGCTTAGCGCTTTGGGGAGGGAACACTGAAGCTTTCTTT.

This clonotype was found a few times. This rearrangement joins TRBV5-4 to TRBJ1-1; D not certain. The CDR3 is made up of 11 amino acids. The V end lost 2 bases, the J end lost 11 bases, and 10 bases lay between the germline ends. The germline CDR1 and CDR2 sequences are SGHNT and YYREEE (reference sequence). The CDR3 here is CASSLEHQAFF. The CDR3 DNA reads TGTGCCAGCAGCTTAGAACATCAGGCTTTCTTT. The entire variable domain, with the rest obtained from reference TRBV5-4 and TRBJ1-1, is as follows: ETGVTQSPTHLIKTRGQQVTLRCSSQSGHNTVSWYQQALGQGPQFIFQYYREEENGRGNFPPRFSGLQFPNYSSELNVNALELDDSALYLCASSLEHQAFFGQGTRLTVV.

The CDR3, as DNA: TGTGCCAGCAGCCCCGAAGGGACAGGGGGTGTCGAGCAGTACTTC. Amino acid sequence: CASSPEGTGGVEQYF. This chain uses TRBV7-6 with TRBJ2-7; 11 bases agree with TRBD1. Germline CDR1 reads SGHVS; CDR2 reads FNYEAQ. The CDR3 extends over 15 amino acids. V trimming: 5 bases; J trimming: 6 bases; junction bases outside the gene matches: 9.

Only a few counts were recorded for this clonotype. The chain is built from TRBV20-1 and TRBJ2-3; 7 bases match TRBD2. There are 17 residues in the CDR3. V gave up 1 base and J gave up 2 bases; unmatched junction bases: 12. Germline V CDR1 and CDR2: DFQATT, SNEGSKA (reference sequence). CDR3 sequence reads: CSARGSRTRGDTDTQYF. The CDR3 coding sequence is TGCAGTGCTAGAGGGTCAAGGACTAGAGGGGACACAGATACGCAGTATTTT.

The rearrangement joins TRBV5-1 to TRBJ2-6; TRBD1 agrees at 7 bases. Germline CDR1 reads SGHRS; CDR2 reads YFSETQ. J gave up 4 bases and V 0 bases, and 10 bases lay outside the gene matches. The length of the CDR3 is 18 residues. Here the CDR3 DNA reads TGCGCCAGCAGCTTGGCCGGGACAGTAGGCATCGGGGCCAACGTCCTGACTTTC. This gives the protein CASSLAGTVGIGANVLTF.

This chain links TRBV28 with TRBJ2-7, with 7 positions matching TRBD1. V was clipped by 5 bases and J by 4 bases; unmatched bases: 17. CDR1 is MDHEN, CDR2 SYDVKM, per germline. The CDR3 totals 17 residues. Here the CDR3 reads CASSPSTGVILLYEQYF. DNA for the CDR3: TGTGCCAGCAGTCCGTCCACAGGGGTTATCCTTCTTTACGAGCAGTACTTC.

This clonotype has only a few counts. This sequence joins TRBV6-1 and TRBJ2-1; 8 bases match TRBD1. Trimming at V came to 2 bases and at J to 1 base, leaving 4 bases not matched to a gene. Germline V gives CDR1 MNHNS, CDR2 SASEGT. The CDR3 totals 16 residues. The CDR3 sequence: CASSEQGASSYNEQFF. The CDR3 DNA sequence: TGTGCCAGCAGTGAACAGGGGGCGAGTTCCTACAATGAGCAGTTCTTC.

This clonotype has just a few counts. The chain uses TRBV29-1 and TRBJ2-7, with 8 bases fitting TRBD1. This CDR3 spans 19 amino acids. Germline CDR1 SQVTM, CDR2 ANQGSEA. Trimming cost V 1 base and J 3 bases; bases outside gene matches: 20. Here the CDR3 reads CSVEGSHSPGGTGLYEQYF. The CDR3 DNA reads TGCAGCGTTGAAGGAAGTCACTCACCGGGTGGGACAGGACTCTACGAGCAGTACTTC.